The T cell receptor beta chain described here comes from a study of blood T cells in healthy people across ages. Study in general: Template switching caught about one barcoded beta molecule for each two T cells.

Germline CDR1 MDHEN, CDR2 SYDVKM. CDR3 length: 16 amino acids. Sample-barcoded 5' priming and a J-beta primer mix drove a second PCR of roughly 6 to 12 cycles. TCRdb reprocessed the 5' RACE reads via MiXCR and lists one record per CDR3 protein. The sample carries around 2 million distinct CDR3 sequences, around 42% recorded once. As concerns this clonotype: The junction and the germline gene differ at one end; a read error may be behind it.

This receptor was identified in a human donor in good health. The chain is built from TRBV28 and TRBJ2-7; either TRBD1 or TRBD2 may fit D (5 bases each). Sequenced: blood. Here the CDR3 DNA reads TGTGCCTGCAGTTTATTGTTGGGGGAGAGCTCCTACGAGCAGTACTTC. Translated, it gives CACSLLLGESSYEQYF.